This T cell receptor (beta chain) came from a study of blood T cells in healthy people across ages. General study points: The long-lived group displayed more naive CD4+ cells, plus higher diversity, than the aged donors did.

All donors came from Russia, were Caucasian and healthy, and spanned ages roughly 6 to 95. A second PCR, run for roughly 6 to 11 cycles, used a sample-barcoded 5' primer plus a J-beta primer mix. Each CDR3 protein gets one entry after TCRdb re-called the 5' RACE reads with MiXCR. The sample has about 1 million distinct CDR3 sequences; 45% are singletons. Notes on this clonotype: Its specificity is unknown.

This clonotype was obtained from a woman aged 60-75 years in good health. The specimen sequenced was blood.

The CDR3 DNA reads as TGTGCCAGTAGTATAGTGCCGGACAGATTAAGAAATGAAAAACTGTTTTTT. It codes for CASSIVPDRLRNEKLFF. The rearrangement joins TRBV19 to TRBJ1-4; the D gene is possibly TRBD1 (6 bases). Between the trimmed V and J ends, which lost 1 base and 5 bases, there was a span of 17 bases. The CDR3 spans 17 residues. Germline CDR1 LNHDA, CDR2 SQIVND (reference sequence).